These T cell receptor beta chains were read from a single sample in a study of T cell repertoires in cytomegalovirus infection. TCRdb recomputed calls from the reads with MiXCR, one row per CDR3 protein. The sample has about 250,000 distinct CDR3 sequences, around 6.6% seen once; the top ten hold roughly 6%. Sequencing was performed on PBMCs. Every receptor here comes from a human donor in good health (CMV status not recorded). Some clones in this sample may be carry-over from other donors' samples. Both conserved end residues are part of each CDR3. Each record gives: D gene, V gene, clone size, J gene, CDR3 length, CDR3 DNA, CDR3 protein. A D gene is named only where the DNA matches it firmly. Some rows have no size entry. The others give once, few or many, or a class for an expanded clone.

d_gene: TRBD1; v_gene: TRBV5-1; abundance: many; j_gene: TRBJ1-1; len: 14; CDR3nt: TGCGCCAGCACCCTTACAGGGGGCGACACTGAAGCTTTCTTT; CDR3aa: CASTLTGGDTEAFF
d_gene: NA; v_gene: TRBV29-1; abundance: many; j_gene: TRBJ2-1; len: 14; CDR3nt: TGCAGCGTTGGTCGGCAGGGGCCCTACAATGAGCAGTTCTTC; CDR3aa: CSVGRQGPYNEQFF
d_gene: NA; v_gene: TRBV6-6; abundance: NA; j_gene: TRBJ2-1; len: 15; CDR3nt: TGTGCCAGCAGTCAAACCGGGACCGACTACAATGAGCAGTTCTTC; CDR3aa: CASSQTGTDYNEQFF
d_gene: NA; v_gene: TRBV9; abundance: many; j_gene: TRBJ2-1; len: 15; CDR3nt: TGTGCCAGTAACGTAGATGGGGACGTGGGGCGGGAGCAGTTCTTC; CDR3aa: CASNVDGDVGREQFF
d_gene: TRBD1; v_gene: TRBV7-2; abundance: many; j_gene: TRBJ1-1; len: 14; CDR3nt: TGTGCCAGCAGCCCCTCGGGACAGGGGTTGGAAGCTTTCTTT; CDR3aa: CASSPSGQGLEAFF
d_gene: NA; v_gene: TRBV28; abundance: NA; j_gene: TRBJ2-5; len: 16; CDR3nt: TGTGCCAGCAGCCCGGCGCGGGGCGGGGGCAGGGAGACCCAGTACTTC; CDR3aa: CASSPARGGGRETQYF
d_gene: NA; v_gene: TRBV15; abundance: many; j_gene: TRBJ1-1; len: 15; CDR3nt: TGTGCCACCAGACAGGGACGTGGGGGGAACACTGAAGCTTTCTTT; CDR3aa: CATRQGRGGNTEAFF
d_gene: NA; v_gene: TRBV20-1; abundance: few; j_gene: TRBJ1-5; len: 15; CDR3nt: TGCAGTGCTAGAGAACAGGGCGGGAGCAATCAGCCCCAGCATTTT; CDR3aa: CSAREQGGSNQPQHF
d_gene: TRBD1; v_gene: TRBV7-2; abundance: many; j_gene: TRBJ2-2; len: 14; CDR3nt: TGTGCCAGCAGCTATCGGACAGGGTACGGGGAGCTGTTTTTT; CDR3aa: CASSYRTGYGELFF
d_gene: NA; v_gene: TRBV25-1; abundance: few; j_gene: TRBJ2-3; len: 11; CDR3nt: TGTGCCAGCAGCCGGCAGGTTACGCAGTATTTT; CDR3aa: CASSRQVTQYF
d_gene: TRBD1; v_gene: TRBV6-1; abundance: many; j_gene: TRBJ2-3; len: 14; CDR3nt: TGTGCCAGCAGTGAAGTCGGGACAGCAGATACGCAGTATTTT; CDR3aa: CASSEVGTADTQYF
d_gene: TRBD1; v_gene: TRBV7-2; abundance: many; j_gene: TRBJ1-6; len: 16; CDR3nt: TGTGCCAGCAGTTCCCAGGGGGCAGGGCATGGGTCACCCCTCCACTTT; CDR3aa: CASSSQGAGHGSPLHF
d_gene: NA; v_gene: TRBV7-2; abundance: many; j_gene: TRBJ1-3; len: 14; CDR3nt: TGTGCCAGCAGCTTCTCAGGGATGGAAAACACCATATATTTT; CDR3aa: CASSFSGMENTIYF
d_gene: NA; v_gene: TRBV18; abundance: NA; j_gene: TRBJ1-1; len: 13; CDR3nt: TGTGCCAGCTCGCCCGACAGAAGCACTGAAGCTGTCTTT; CDR3aa: CASSPDRSTEAVF
d_gene: TRBD1; v_gene: TRBV6-1; abundance: many; j_gene: TRBJ2-7; len: 16; CDR3nt: TGTGCCAGCAGGGGACAGTCCGAGAGCCGCCTCTACGAGCAGTACTTC; CDR3aa: CASRGQSESRLYEQYF
d_gene: TRBD1; v_gene: TRBV20-1; abundance: many; j_gene: TRBJ2-3; len: 16; CDR3nt: TGCAGTGCTAGAGGCGCCCCGGGACAGGGCGCAGATACGCAGTATTTT; CDR3aa: CSARGAPGQGADTQYF
d_gene: NA; v_gene: TRBV28; abundance: many; j_gene: TRBJ2-1; len: 16; CDR3nt: TGTGCCAGCAGTTTAAAGTCATTCAGGATTGCGGATGAGCAGTTCTTC; CDR3aa: CASSLKSFRIADEQFF
d_gene: NA; v_gene: TRBV20-1; abundance: many; j_gene: TRBJ2-7; len: 14; CDR3nt: TGCAGTGCTAGACCGGGACTCTTCTCCTACGAGCAGTACTTC; CDR3aa: CSARPGLFSYEQYF
d_gene: NA; v_gene: TRBV14; abundance: few; j_gene: TRBJ2-7; len: 14; CDR3nt: TGTGCCAGCAGCCAACGCAGGGGTGTGTACGAGCAGTACTTC; CDR3aa: CASSQRRGVYEQYF
d_gene: NA; v_gene: TRBV20-1; abundance: many; j_gene: TRBJ1-2; len: 12; CDR3nt: TGCAGTGCTAGTTCCGGGGGGAGCGGCTACACCTTC; CDR3aa: CSASSGGSGYTF
d_gene: TRBD1; v_gene: TRBV19; abundance: many; j_gene: TRBJ2-7; len: 17; CDR3nt: TGTGCCAGTAGTACTAGATCTCCGGGACAGGGTAGTCACGAGCAGTACTTC; CDR3aa: CASSTRSPGQGSHEQYF
d_gene: NA; v_gene: TRBV7-2; abundance: many; j_gene: TRBJ1-1; len: 13; CDR3nt: TGTGCCAGCAGCTTAGCTAGTGGCACTGAAGCTTTCTTT; CDR3aa: CASSLASGTEAFF
d_gene: TRBD2; v_gene: TRBV20-1; abundance: many; j_gene: TRBJ2-1; len: 14; CDR3nt: TGCAGTGCGGTAGCGGGGGGGTTCTACAATGAGCAGTTCTTC; CDR3aa: CSAVAGGFYNEQFF
d_gene: NA; v_gene: TRBV24-1; abundance: NA; j_gene: TRBJ1-1; len: 16; CDR3nt: TGTGCCACCAGTGATGCCCGGTGGGGGGGGAACACTGAAGCTTTCTTT; CDR3aa: CATSDARWGGNTEAFF
d_gene: NA; v_gene: TRBV7-8; abundance: many; j_gene: TRBJ1-1; len: 12; CDR3nt: TGTGCCAGCAGCCCGGGAAGGACTGAAGCTTTCTTT; CDR3aa: CASSPGRTEAFF
d_gene: TRBD2; v_gene: TRBV29-1; abundance: few; j_gene: TRBJ2-3; len: 14; CDR3nt: TGCAGCGTGACCCCAGCGGGGCAAACAGATACGCAGTATTTT; CDR3aa: CSVTPAGQTDTQYF
d_gene: TRBD2; v_gene: TRBV12-3/TRBV12-4; abundance: many; j_gene: TRBJ2-3; len: 14; CDR3nt: TGTGCCACCCGTGGGCTAGCGGGCCTGGATACGCAGTATTTT; CDR3aa: CATRGLAGLDTQYF
d_gene: NA; v_gene: TRBV6-2/TRBV6-3; abundance: few; j_gene: TRBJ1-1; len: 14; CDR3nt: TGTGCCAGCAGTCAACCGCGGGGGAACACTGAAGCTTTCTTT; CDR3aa: CASSQPRGNTEAFF
d_gene: TRBD2; v_gene: TRBV29-1; abundance: many; j_gene: TRBJ2-5; len: 14; CDR3nt: TGCAGCGTTGCACTAGCGGGGGTGGGGGAGACCCAGTACTTC; CDR3aa: CSVALAGVGETQYF
d_gene: NA; v_gene: TRBV6-2/TRBV6-3; abundance: many; j_gene: TRBJ1-6; len: 13; CDR3nt: TGTGCCACCCTCCAGGTGACTAATTCACCCCTCCACTTT; CDR3aa: CATLQVTNSPLHF
d_gene: TRBD1; v_gene: TRBV29-1; abundance: many; j_gene: TRBJ1-3; len: 16; CDR3nt: TGCAGCGTTTCACCCGGGACAGGGGGCGATGGAAACACCATATATTTT; CDR3aa: CSVSPGTGGDGNTIYF
d_gene: NA; v_gene: TRBV6-2/TRBV6-3; abundance: many; j_gene: TRBJ1-1; len: 13; CDR3nt: TGTGCCAGCAGAGGAACCTCGAACACTGAAGCTTTCTTT; CDR3aa: CASRGTSNTEAFF
d_gene: NA; v_gene: TRBV20-1; abundance: many; j_gene: TRBJ1-3; len: 13; CDR3nt: TGCAGTGCTAGTGTTCAGGGGGGAAACACCATATATTTT; CDR3aa: CSASVQGGNTIYF
d_gene: TRBD1; v_gene: TRBV6-5; abundance: many; j_gene: TRBJ2-4; len: 15; CDR3nt: TGTGCCAGCAGTATGCGACAGGGTTTCAAAAACATTCAGTACTTC; CDR3aa: CASSMRQGFKNIQYF
d_gene: NA; v_gene: TRBV5-1; abundance: many; j_gene: TRBJ1-1; len: 13; CDR3nt: TGCGCCAGCAGAATTGGGGGCAACACTGAAGCTTTCTTT; CDR3aa: CASRIGGNTEAFF
d_gene: TRBD2; v_gene: TRBV10-3; abundance: many; j_gene: TRBJ2-1; len: 16; CDR3nt: TGTGCCATCAGTGAGTCGGGGAGCGGGGGGTCCAATGAGCAGTTCTTC; CDR3aa: CAISESGSGGSNEQFF
d_gene: NA; v_gene: TRBV18; abundance: NA; j_gene: TRBJ2-2; len: 14; CDR3nt: TGTGCCAGCTCACCTCTCGACAGCACCGGGGAGCTGTTTTTT; CDR3aa: CASSPLDSTGELFF
d_gene: NA; v_gene: TRBV14; abundance: NA; j_gene: TRBJ1-1; len: 16; CDR3nt: TGTGCCAGCAGCCAACAACAGGGCTCATCTCGCACTGAAGCTTTCTTT; CDR3aa: CASSQQQGSSRTEAFF
d_gene: NA; v_gene: TRBV29-1; abundance: many; j_gene: TRBJ2-7; len: 12; CDR3nt: TGCAGCGTGGCGAGGGGTTCTAACGAGCAGTACTTC; CDR3aa: CSVARGSNEQYF
d_gene: TRBD1; v_gene: TRBV18; abundance: NA; j_gene: TRBJ1-1; len: 15; CDR3nt: TGTGCCAGCTCACAGGGACAGGGGAATCGAGGTGAAGCTTTCTTT; CDR3aa: CASSQGQGNRGEAFF
d_gene: NA; v_gene: TRBV7-9; abundance: many; j_gene: TRBJ1-1; len: 11; CDR3nt: TGTGCCAGCAGCTTAGCGGGGGTCGCTTTCTTT; CDR3aa: CASSLAGVAFF
d_gene: NA; v_gene: TRBV6-2/TRBV6-3; abundance: many; j_gene: TRBJ1-6; len: 13; CDR3nt: TGTGCCAGCAAACTTTTAAGGGAATCACCCCTCCACTTT; CDR3aa: CASKLLRESPLHF
d_gene: NA; v_gene: TRBV20-1; abundance: many; j_gene: TRBJ1-1; len: 12; CDR3nt: TGCAGTGCCACCCGGGGTGACACTGAAGCTTTCTTT; CDR3aa: CSATRGDTEAFF
d_gene: NA; v_gene: TRBV18; abundance: many; j_gene: TRBJ2-3; len: 15; CDR3nt: TGTGCCAGCTCACCAATACGGCTTCACACAGATACGCAGTATTTT; CDR3aa: CASSPIRLHTDTQYF
d_gene: NA; v_gene: TRBV30; abundance: once; j_gene: TRBJ1-1; len: 12; CDR3nt: TGTGCGGGAACACCCGGGGACACTGAAGCTTTCTTT; CDR3aa: CAGTPGDTEAFF
d_gene: NA; v_gene: TRBV7-2; abundance: many; j_gene: TRBJ1-5; len: 15; CDR3nt: TGTGCCAGCAGCTTATCCGGACGGGACAATCAGCCCCAGCATTTT; CDR3aa: CASSLSGRDNQPQHF